These 27 T cell receptor beta chains were all obtained from the same sample, sequenced in a study of blood T cells in healthy people across ages. For the second PCR, which ran for roughly 6 to 12 cycles, a sample-barcoded 5' primer and a J-beta primer mix were used. TCRdb passed the 5' RACE reads through MiXCR, listing each CDR3 protein once. The sample contains around 990,000 distinct CDR3 sequences, 20% to 25% of which appear only once. The sample also formed part of further work on T cells of mothers and their children.

Sequenced sample: blood. The receptor set was obtained from a girl aged 2 to 10 in good health.

This clonotype was seen more than once but under ten times. The chain is built from TRBV21-1 and TRBJ2-5. TRBV21-1 is a documented pseudogene. The CDR3 is 14 amino acids. For the CDR3, the DNA is TGTGCCAGCAGCAAAGACGGAAAATCAGAGACCCAGTACTTC. Translating gives CASSKDGKSETQYF.

This clonotype occurred a few times. The CDR3 DNA reads TGCAGCGTTAGTGCGGGGCGTTTCATCGACGAGCAGTACTTC. Residues: CSVSAGRFIDEQYF. The chain carries TRBV29-1 and TRBJ2-7, with D perhaps matching TRBD2 (6 bases). This CDR3 is built from 14 residues. CDR1 SQVTM and CDR2 ANQGSEA come from the germline V gene. Trimming pared 5 bases from V and 5 bases from J, leaving 19 bases between.

This chain joins TRBV7-2 and TRBJ2-3; 9 bases are a match to TRBD2. CDR3 length: 15 amino acids. Germline CDR1 SGHTA, CDR2 FQGNSA. Trimming took 5 bases from V and 2 from J; bases not matched to a gene: 5. CDR3 DNA sequence: TGTGCCAGCAGCGCTAGCGGGACTGCCACAGATACGCAGTATTTT. This codes for CASSASGTATDTQYF.

This clonotype was detected once. The rearrangement joins TRBV15 to TRBJ2-3; D ambiguous. The length of the CDR3 is 15 residues. Germline CDR1 LNHNV, CDR2 YYDKDF (reference sequence). The V and J ends lost 1 base and 6 bases respectively, with 14 bases between them. The CDR3 reads CATSRGGSTVDTQYF. DNA of the CDR3: TGTGCCACCAGCAGAGGTGGGTCCACTGTGGATACGCAGTATTTT.

This clonotype appeared once. The CDR3 spells CASSWGSDVYNEQFF. The CDR3 DNA reads TGTGCCAGCAGCTGGGGATCGGACGTATACAATGAGCAGTTCTTC. J is TRBJ2-1 and V is TRBV7-9; no definite D call. V lost 4 bases, J lost 4 bases, and 14 bases lay in between. Germline CDR1 and CDR2: SEHNR and FQNEAQ (reference sequence). The CDR3 has 15 residues.

The V and J genes are TRBV20-1 and TRBJ1-5; D is undetermined. The germline V and J ends were trimmed by 6 bases and 9 bases, with 15 bases remaining between them. The CDR3 sequence is 12 residues long. CDR1 and CDR2 from the germline V gene are DFQATT and SNEGSKA (reference sequence). The CDR3 protein is CSARTDLMPQHF. The DNA for the CDR3 is TGCAGTGCCAGGACGGATCTTATGCCCCAGCATTTT.

The rearrangement uses TRBV12-3 or TRBV12-4 and TRBJ2-1; 7 bases are a match to TRBD2. Trimming removed 6 bases from V and 11 bases from J; junction bases left unmatched: 10. This CDR3 spans 13 amino acids. The CDR3, as DNA: TGTGCCAGCAGAGCCGCGGGGGATTCCAAGCAGTTCTTC. It codes for CASRAAGDSKQFF.

This clonotype has only a few counts. Mismatch with germline at one junction end may stem from a read error. This chain joins TRBV25-1 and TRBJ2-7; 13 bases are a match to TRBD2. Germline CDR1 and CDR2: MGHDK and SYGVNS. This CDR3 has 15 residues. Here the CDR3 reads CAGSVGLAGFHEQYF. The CDR3 DNA sequence: TGTGCCGGCAGTGTGGGACTAGCGGGGTTCCACGAGCAGTACTTC.

This clonotype turned up a few times. The J gene is TRBJ2-2, the V gene TRBV29-1, with D uncertain. V lost 4 bases and J lost 7, with 10 bases in between. This CDR3 comprises 12 residues. Germline loops: CDR1 SQVTM, CDR2 ANQGSEA. The CDR3 loop reads CSVGAGIGELFF. DNA for the CDR3: TGCAGCGTTGGGGCAGGTATCGGGGAGCTGTTTTTT.

This clonotype was seen a few times. This chain uses TRBV27 with TRBJ1-2, with D perhaps matching TRBD1 (5 bases). This CDR3 contains 14 residues. V dropped 3 bases and J dropped 0 bases, with 8 bases sitting between them. Germline V gives CDR1 MNHEY, CDR2 SMNVEV (reference sequence). The CDR3 reads CASSFDRSNYGYTF. The CDR3 region has the DNA TGTGCCAGCAGTTTCGACAGATCTAACTATGGCTACACCTTC.

The gene calls are TRBV10-3 and TRBJ1-4, with D unclear. The V and J ends lost 0 bases and 10 bases respectively, with 12 bases between them. CDR1 and CDR2 from the germline V gene are ENHRY and SYGVKD. The CDR3 loop spans 14 amino acids. The CDR3 loop is CAISESNAPGKLFF. In DNA, the CDR3 is TGTGCCATCAGTGAGTCGAACGCCCCGGGAAAACTGTTTTTT.

This clonotype has a count of ten or more. The chain has TRBV20-1 and TRBJ2-7, with 8 bases that match TRBD1. The V gene end was trimmed by 0 bases and the J gene end by 1 base; junction bases not matched to a gene: 5. Germline V lookup: CDR1 DFQATT, CDR2 SNEGSKA (reference sequence). The CDR3 contains 15 residues. The CDR3 spells CSARDGQGTSYEQYF. The DNA for the CDR3 is TGCAGTGCTAGAGATGGACAGGGAACTTCCTACGAGCAGTACTTC.

The chain uses TRBV7-9 and TRBJ1-2; D is undetermined. Trimming removed 5 bases from V and 3 bases from J, with 13 bases in between. The CDR3 extends over 14 amino acids. Germline V lookup: CDR1 SEHNR, CDR2 FQNEAQ (reference sequence). The CDR3 region is CASSPRIGDYGYTF. CDR3 DNA sequence: TGTGCCAGCAGCCCGAGGATAGGAGACTATGGCTACACCTTC.

This clonotype appeared a few times. This CDR3 reads CASSPRRGGELFF. CDR3 coding DNA: TGTGCCAGCAGCCCGAGGAGGGGAGGGGAGCTGTTTTTT. The gene calls are TRBV9 and TRBJ2-2; weak D call: TRBD2 (6 bases). The CDR3 sequence is 13 residues long. Trimming removed 4 bases at V and 8 bases at J, with 12 bases between. Germline values: CDR1 SGDLS, CDR2 YYNGEE. Looking up the rest from reference TRBV9 and TRBJ2-2 gives the full variable domain: DSGVTQTPKHLITATGQRVTLRCSPRSGDLSVYWYQQSLDQGLQFLIQYYNGEERAKGNILERFSAQQFPDLHSELNLSSLELGDSALYFCASSPRRGGELFFGEGSRLTVL.

This clonotype was counted only a few times. CDR3 in amino acids: CASQYPGLAENNEQFF. The CDR3, as DNA: TGTGCCAGCCAATACCCGGGACTAGCGGAAAACAATGAGCAGTTCTTC. V and J are TRBV2 and TRBJ2-1, with 11 bases matching TRBD2. Germline assignment: CDR1 SNHLY and CDR2 FYNNEI. This CDR3 comprises 16 residues. With V trimmed by 8 bases and J by 5 bases, 11 bases remained unmatched.

The V and J genes are TRBV9 and TRBJ2-5; D may be TRBD1 or TRBD2 (5 bases each). V lost 4 bases and J lost 2, with 15 bases in between. This CDR3 spans 15 amino acids. Germline assignment: CDR1 SGDLS and CDR2 YYNGEE. CDR3 bases: TGTGCCAGCAGCCCTCAGGGACGGCCACAAGAGACCCAGTACTTC. As protein: CASSPQGRPQETQYF.

This sequence joins TRBV7-9 and TRBJ2-5, with D perhaps TRBD1 (6 bases). The J call is in doubt because the DNA end fits TRBJ2-1 better. This CDR3 is built from 19 residues. Germline V CDR1 and CDR2: SEHNR, FQNEAQ (reference sequence). DNA for the CDR3: TGTGCCAGCAGCTTAGGTTATTTCGTGGGGGATCATCTACAGGGTGAGCAGTTCTTC. It translates to CASSLGYFVGDHLQGEQFF.

This clonotype was seen ten or more times. The chain employs TRBV6-6 and TRBJ2-2; no clear D. This CDR3 is built from 14 residues. The V end was cut by 0 bases, the J end by 5 bases, with 7 bases between. Germline V CDR1 and CDR2: MNHNY, SVGAGI (reference sequence). CDR3 coding DNA: TGTGCCAGCAGTTACTCCTTTAAAACCGGGGAGCTGTTTTTT. It encodes CASSYSFKTGELFF.

The rearrangement joins TRBV11-2 to TRBJ2-3; the D gene is possibly TRBD1 (7 bases). The CDR3 covers 15 residues. CDR1 is SGHAT, CDR2 FQNNGV, per germline. V was cut by 1 base and J by 5 bases, with 13 bases left in between. The DNA of the CDR3 is TGTGCCAGCAGCTTAGCCTCAGGGGGAGGAGATACGCAGTATTTT. It specifies CASSLASGGGDTQYF.

As to this clonotype: The junction departs from germline at one end; a sequencing error may be responsible. The chain has TRBV9 and TRBJ2-7; D is uncertain. In germline, CDR1 is SGDLS, CDR2 YYNGEE. The CDR3 has 13 amino acids. CDR3 bases: TGTGCCTGCAGCGTTGGCGGATCCTACGAGCAGTACTTC. Its protein is CACSVGGSYEQYF.

The gene calls are TRBV12-3 or TRBV12-4 and TRBJ2-7; D unclear. V was trimmed by 4 bases and J by 3 bases, leaving 13 bases between them. This CDR3 has 14 residues. CDR3 sequence: CASSSQVSGYEQYF. DNA for the CDR3: TGTGCCAGCAGTTCCCAAGTGTCAGGCTACGAGCAGTACTTC.

This clonotype was observed a single time. This may be a read error: a much more frequent sequence differs by one nucleotide. This chain links TRBV18 with TRBJ2-5; 8 bases align to TRBD1. The CDR3 loop spans 14 amino acids. Per the germline V gene, CDR1 is KGHSH and CDR2 is LQKENI. The DNA for the CDR3 is TGTGCCAGCACACCGGGACAGGCTCAAGAGACCCAGTACTTC. Protein product: CASTPGQAQETQYF.

In nucleotides, the CDR3 is TGTGCCACCAGCAGATCCGTAGTGGCAACTAATGAAAAACTGTTTTTT. Its translation is CATSRSVVATNEKLFF. The chain uses TRBV15 and TRBJ1-4; D is ambiguous. The CDR3 has 16 amino acids. Germline loops: CDR1 LNHNV, CDR2 YYDKDF (reference sequence). The germline V and J ends were trimmed by 2 bases and 0 bases, with 10 bases remaining between them.

This clonotype has a handful of counts. The chain couples TRBV7-2 to TRBJ1-3, with D maybe TRBD1 (5 bases). V lost 3 bases and J 2 bases, leaving 8 bases between the germline ends. This CDR3 region has 14 residues. Germline V gene lookup returns CDR1 SGHTA and CDR2 FQGNSA. CDR3 amino acids: CASSFSRAGNTIYF. CDR3 nucleotide sequence: TGTGCCAGCAGCTTCAGCAGGGCTGGAAACACCATATATTTT.

The V and J genes are TRBV12-3 or TRBV12-4 and TRBJ1-1; 11 bases match TRBD1. This CDR3 is 14 amino acids long. Germline trimming cut 5 bases from V and 5 bases from J; bases unmatched to any gene: 4. CDR3 in DNA: TGTGCCAGCAGTACCGGGACAGGGGGAACTGAAGCTTTCTTT. Amino acid sequence: CASSTGTGGTEAFF.

V and J are TRBV7-9 and TRBJ2-5; the D gene is possibly TRBD1 (5 bases). The V and J ends lost 5 bases and 1 base respectively, with 17 bases between them. The CDR3 is 16 amino acids. Germline CDR1 and CDR2: SEHNR and FQNEAQ (reference sequence). For the CDR3, the DNA is TGTGCCAGCAGCCCCTCTTTCAGGGAACCCCAAGAGACCCAGTACTTC. It yields the protein CASSPSFREPQETQYF.

This chain joins TRBV20-1 and TRBJ2-3; maybe TRBD1 (5 bases). This CDR3 is 17 amino acids long. V dropped 4 bases and J dropped 4 bases, with 24 bases sitting between them. Germline CDR1 and CDR2: DFQATT and SNEGSKA (reference sequence). CDR3 region: CSAKTADTKGFADTQYF. For the CDR3, the DNA is TGCAGTGCTAAGACCGCGGACACCAAGGGGTTTGCAGATACGCAGTATTTT.